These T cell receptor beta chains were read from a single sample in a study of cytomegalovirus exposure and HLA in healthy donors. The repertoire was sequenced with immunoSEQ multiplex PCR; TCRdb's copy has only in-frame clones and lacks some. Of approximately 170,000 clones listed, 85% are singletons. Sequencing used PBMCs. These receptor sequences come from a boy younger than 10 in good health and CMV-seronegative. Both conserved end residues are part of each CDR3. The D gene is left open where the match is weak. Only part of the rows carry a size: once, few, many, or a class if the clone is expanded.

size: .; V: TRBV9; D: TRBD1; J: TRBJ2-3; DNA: TGTGCCAGCAGCCCGCTCACAGGGGCCGACTCTAATACGCAGTATTTT; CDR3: CASSPLTGADSNTQYF
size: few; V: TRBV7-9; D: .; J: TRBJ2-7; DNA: TGTGCCAGCAGATCCCGGAGCCAGGGAATCTCCTACGAGCAGTACTTC; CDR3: CASRSRSQGISYEQYF
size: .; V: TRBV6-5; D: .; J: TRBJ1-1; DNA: TGTGCCAGCGGCGGGCAGTTGAACACTGAAGCTTTCTTT; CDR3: CASGGQLNTEAFF
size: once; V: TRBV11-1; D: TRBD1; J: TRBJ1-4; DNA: TGTGCCAGCAGCGCCCGGGACAGGGGAGAAAAACTGTTTTTT; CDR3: CASSARDRGEKLFF
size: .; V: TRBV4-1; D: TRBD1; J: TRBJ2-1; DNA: TGCGCCAGCAGCCAAATAGGACAGGGCTCCTACAATGAGCAGTTCTTC; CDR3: CASSQIGQGSYNEQFF
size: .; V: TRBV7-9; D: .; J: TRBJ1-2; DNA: TGTGCCAGCAGCTTAAGTTTCGAGCTCTATGGCTACACCTTC; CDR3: CASSLSFELYGYTF
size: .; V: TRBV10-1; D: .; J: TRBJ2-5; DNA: TGCGCCAGCAGTGGGGCAGAAGAGACCCAGTACTTC; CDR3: CASSGAEETQYF
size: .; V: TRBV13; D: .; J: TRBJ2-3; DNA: TGTGCCAGCACCCGTCCTCTCCGCACAGATACGCAGTATTTT; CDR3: CASTRPLRTDTQYF
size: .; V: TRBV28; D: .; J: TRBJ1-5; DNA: TGTGCCAGCAGGGGGGCCAGGGGAGGCAATCAGCCCCAGCATTTT; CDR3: CASRGARGGNQPQHF
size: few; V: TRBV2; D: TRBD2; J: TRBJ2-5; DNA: TGTGCCAGCAGTGAGAATCGGGCGGGGGGAAAAGAGACCCAGTACTTC; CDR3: CASSENRAGGKETQYF
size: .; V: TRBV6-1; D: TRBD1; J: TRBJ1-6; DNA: TGTGCCAGCAACTCTAGACAGGGCCAGTCACCCCTCCACTTT; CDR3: CASNSRQGQSPLHF
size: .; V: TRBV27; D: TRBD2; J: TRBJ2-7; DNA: TGTGCCAGCAGTTCGGGACTAGCAGCCTACGAGCAGTACTTC; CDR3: CASSSGLAAYEQYF
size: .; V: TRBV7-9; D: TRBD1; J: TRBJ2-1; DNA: TGTGCCAGCAGCTTAGTACCAGGGGGCTGGGATGAGCAGTTCTTC; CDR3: CASSLVPGGWDEQFF
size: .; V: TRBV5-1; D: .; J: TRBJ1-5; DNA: TGCGCCAGCAGCTCCAAGGCCGGGAACATGGGCAATCAGCCCCAGCATTTT; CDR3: CASSSKAGNMGNQPQHF